This entry lists 15 T cell receptor beta chains sequenced from one sample in a study of T cells in tumors after PD-1 blockade. TCRdb keeps only in-frame clones here, not all; method: immunoSEQ multiplex PCR. The sample contains around 50,000 clones, more than 70% of which appear only once. Sequenced material: PBMCs, taken before anti-PD-1 treatment. The source is a human donor with basal cell carcinoma.

The genes are TRBV5-4 and TRBJ1-2, with 11 positions matching TRBD1. Germline V CDR1 and CDR2: SGHNT, YYREEE (reference sequence). The CDR3 consists of 14 residues. Trimming at V came to 5 bases and at J to 7 bases, leaving 7 bases not matched to a gene. The CDR3: CASRLGQGAGGYTF. Written as DNA, the CDR3 is TGTGCCAGCAGACTAGGACAGGGGGCAGGTGGCTACACCTTC.

This clone has more than one count but fewer than ten. V gene TRBV28 combines with J gene TRBJ2-1; D gene uncertain. Deletions cut 10 bases from V and 3 bases from J, with 7 bases between. The CDR3 runs 11 residues. Germline V CDR1 and CDR2: MDHEN, SYDVKM. This chain's CDR3 is CATKLYNEQFF. The CDR3 nucleotides read TGTGCCACCAAGCTCTACAATGAGCAGTTCTTC.

This clone is labeled medium-sized. This sequence joins TRBV7-6 and TRBJ2-1; 7 nucleotides line up with TRBD1. Trimming at V came to 5 bases and at J to 6 bases, leaving 4 bases not matched to a gene. Germline values: CDR1 SGHVS, CDR2 FNYEAQ. The CDR3 totals 13 residues. The CDR3: CASSVRDSNEQFF. In nucleotides, the CDR3 is TGTGCCAGCAGCGTCCGGGACAGCAATGAGCAGTTCTTC.

The chain has TRBV28 and TRBJ1-2; tentative D call: TRBD1 (5 bases). V dropped 4 bases and J dropped 4 bases, with 10 bases sitting between them. Germline V CDR1 and CDR2: MDHEN, SYDVKM. CDR3 length equals 13 residues. The chain's CDR3 is CASSSLTAYGYTF. The DNA for the CDR3 is TGTGCCAGCAGTTCATTGACAGCCTATGGCTACACCTTC.

The gene calls are TRBV15 and TRBJ2-1, with 14 bases aligning to TRBD2. Germline V gene lookup returns CDR1 LNHNV and CDR2 YYDKDF (reference sequence). Germline trimming cut 4 bases from V and 8 bases from J; bases unmatched to any gene: 10. The CDR3 runs 17 residues. The CDR3: CATSKGTSGSLFDEQFF. CDR3 nucleotide sequence: TGTGCCACCAGCAAAGGGACTAGCGGGAGTTTGTTCGATGAGCAGTTCTTC.

The V and J genes are TRBV9 and TRBJ2-3; TRBD2 matches at 10 bases. This CDR3 comprises 16 residues. Trimming cost V 4 bases and J 1 base; bases outside gene matches: 6. Per germline, CDR1 SGDLS and CDR2 YYNGEE. The CDR3 DNA is TGTGCCAGCAGCCATAAAGCGGGAGGGGGCACAGATACGCAGTATTTT. Protein sequence: CASSHKAGGGTDTQYF. The complete variable domain, with remaining parts taken from reference TRBV9 and TRBJ2-3, reads DSGVTQTPKHLITATGQRVTLRCSPRSGDLSVYWYQQSLDQGLQFLIQYYNGEERAKGNILERFSAQQFPDLHSELNLSSLELGDSALYFCASSHKAGGGTDTQYFGPGTRLTVL.

V gene TRBV5-4 combines with J gene TRBJ1-4; D is unresolved. CDR1 SGHNT and CDR2 YYREEE come from the germline V gene (reference sequence). Trimming shortened V by 4 bases and J by 13 bases, and 17 bases separated the two germline ends. There are 13 residues in the CDR3. The CDR3 loop is CASSLDQTGRLFF. The CDR3 coding sequence is TGTGCCAGCAGCCTGGATCAAACTGGAAGACTGTTTTTT. The whole variable domain, filled in from reference TRBV5-4 and TRBJ1-4, reads ETGVTQSPTHLIKTRGQQVTLRCSSQSGHNTVSWYQQALGQGPQFIFQYYREEENGRGNFPPRFSGLQFPNYSSELNVNALELDDSALYLCASSLDQTGRLFFGSGTQLSVL.

The DNA for the CDR3 is TGTGCCAGCAGCCCCTCGATAGGCGGGGAGCTGTTTTTT. Amino acids: CASSPSIGGELFF. The gene calls are TRBV3-1 (or the pseudogene TRBV3-2) and TRBJ2-2; D unresolved. From germline, CDR1 is LGHDT and CDR2 YNNKEL (reference sequence). The V end lost 4 bases, the J end lost 7 bases, and 10 bases lay between the germline ends. The CDR3 sequence is 13 residues long.

The chain is built from TRBV6-5 and TRBJ1-2; D is uncertain. CDR1 and CDR2 from the germline V gene are MNHEY and SVGAGI. The CDR3 length is 13 residues. The V gene lost 5 bases and the J gene lost 5 bases, with 12 bases spanning the gap. CDR3 in DNA: TGTGCCAGCAGTCGACGGCACAGTTATGGCTACACCTTC. Amino acids: CASSRRHSYGYTF.

This clone was seen a handful of times. The rearrangement links TRBV28 to TRBJ2-2; 12 positions agree with TRBD1. CDR1 is MDHEN and CDR2 is SYDVKM in the germline V gene. V lost 6 bases and J lost 9; bases outside the gene matches: 5. This CDR3 is 14 amino acids long. The CDR3 coding sequence is TGTGCCAGCAGCCCGGGACAGGGGGCGAGGGAGCTGTTTTTT. Its protein product is CASSPGQGARELFF.

The chain joins TRBV28 to TRBJ2-1, with TRBD2 matching 13 bases. Germline V gene lookup returns CDR1 MDHEN and CDR2 SYDVKM. V was pared by 8 bases and J by 4 bases, with 8 bases of the junction left unmatched. The CDR3 is 16 residues long. CDR3 sequence (DNA): TGTGCCAGCGGCTTCCCGGGACTAGCGGGGTACAATGAGCAGTTCTTC. Translated, it gives CASGFPGLAGYNEQFF. Drawing the rest from reference TRBV28 and TRBJ2-1, the complete variable domain is DVKVTQSSRYLVKRTGEKVFLECVQDMDHENMFWYRQDPGLGLRLIYFSYDVKMKEKGDIPEGYSVSREKKERFSLILESASTNQTSMYLCASGFPGLAGYNEQFFGPGTRLTVL.

The CDR3, as DNA: TGTGCCAGTACCTTGACAGGGAACACCGGGGAGCTGTTTTTT. This translates into CASTLTGNTGELFF. The chain carries TRBV19 and TRBJ2-2; D is possibly TRBD1 (6 bases). The CDR3 consists of 14 residues. V was cut by 7 bases and J by 1 base, with 10 bases left in between. The germline CDR1 and CDR2 sequences are LNHDA and SQIVND (reference sequence).

The rearrangement links TRBV3-1 (or the pseudogene TRBV3-2) to TRBJ1-1; D is undetermined. This CDR3 is built from 15 residues. Germline CDR1 reads LGHDT; CDR2 reads YNNKEL (reference sequence). V lost 4 bases and J lost 4, with 16 bases in between. The CDR3 spells CASSPSRTLPTEAFF. CDR3 DNA sequence: TGTGCCAGCAGCCCCAGCAGGACGCTCCCCACTGAAGCTTTCTTT.

This clone was recorded many times. This chain uses TRBV4-1 with TRBJ2-1, with 7 bases fitting TRBD2. The germline V gene encodes CDR1 MGHRA and CDR2 YSYEKL. The CDR3 has 18 residues. V dropped 1 base and J dropped 0; count of bases not matched to a gene: 9. The CDR3 loop is CASSQVFGGRVSYNEQFF. CDR3 nucleotide sequence: TGCGCCAGCAGCCAAGTTTTCGGCGGGAGAGTCTCCTACAATGAGCAGTTCTTC.

V usage is TRBV6-5 and J usage is TRBJ2-2, with 8 positions matching TRBD1. Per germline, CDR1 MNHEY and CDR2 SVGAGI. The CDR3 loop spans 15 amino acids. With V trimmed by 6 bases and J by 6 bases, 9 bases remained unmatched. CDR3 nucleotides: TGTGCCAGCAGCCGGGCGACAGGGGTGGCCGGGGAGCTGTTTTTT. Its protein is CASSRATGVAGELFF.